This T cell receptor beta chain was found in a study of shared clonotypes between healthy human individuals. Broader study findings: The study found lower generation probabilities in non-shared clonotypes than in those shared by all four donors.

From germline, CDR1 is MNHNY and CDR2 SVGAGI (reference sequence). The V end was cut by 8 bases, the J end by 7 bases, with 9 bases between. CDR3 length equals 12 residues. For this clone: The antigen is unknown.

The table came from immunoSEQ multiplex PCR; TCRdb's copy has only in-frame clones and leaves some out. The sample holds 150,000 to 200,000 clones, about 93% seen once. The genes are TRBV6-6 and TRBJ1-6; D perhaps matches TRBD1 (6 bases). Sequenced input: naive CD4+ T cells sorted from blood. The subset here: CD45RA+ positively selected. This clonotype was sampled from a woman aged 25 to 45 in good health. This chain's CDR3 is CASGGGNSPLHF. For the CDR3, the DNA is TGTGCCAGCGGAGGGGGGAATTCACCCCTCCACTTT.